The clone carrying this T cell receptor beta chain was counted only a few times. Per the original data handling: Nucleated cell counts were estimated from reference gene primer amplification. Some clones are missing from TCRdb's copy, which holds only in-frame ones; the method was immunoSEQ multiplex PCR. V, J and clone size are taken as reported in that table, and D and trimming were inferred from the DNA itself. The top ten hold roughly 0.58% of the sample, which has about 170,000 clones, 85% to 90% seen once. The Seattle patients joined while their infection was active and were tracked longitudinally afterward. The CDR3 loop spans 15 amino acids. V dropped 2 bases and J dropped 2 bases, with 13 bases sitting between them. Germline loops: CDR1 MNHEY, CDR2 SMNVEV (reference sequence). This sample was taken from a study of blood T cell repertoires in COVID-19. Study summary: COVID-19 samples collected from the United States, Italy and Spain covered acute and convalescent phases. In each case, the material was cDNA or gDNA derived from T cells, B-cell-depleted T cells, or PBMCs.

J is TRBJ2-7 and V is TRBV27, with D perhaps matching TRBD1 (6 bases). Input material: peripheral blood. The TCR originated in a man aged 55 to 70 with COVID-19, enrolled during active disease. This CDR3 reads CASSLEGGRAYEQYF. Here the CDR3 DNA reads TGTGCCAGCAGTTTAGAAGGGGGACGGGCCTACGAGCAGTACTTC.